Below are 18 T cell receptor beta chains sequenced from a single sample in a study of radiotherapy plus CTLA-4 blockade in lung cancer. Using immunoSEQ multiplex PCR, the repertoire was profiled, and TCRdb retains in-frame clones only, with some absent. The sample holds tens of thousands of clones; under 90% are singletons and the top ten take 0.84%. The sample was peripheral blood, taken from a patient treated with radiotherapy plus ipilimumab. Receptors originate from a human donor with non-small cell lung cancer who had stable disease on radiotherapy plus ipilimumab.

The rearrangement uses TRBV18 and TRBJ2-5; weak D call: TRBD1 (6 bases). V gave up 3 bases and J gave up 1 base, with 12 bases separating them. Germline CDR1 KGHSH, CDR2 LQKENI. CDR3 size: 15 residues. CDR3 region: CASSPLTGAQETQYF. DNA of the CDR3: TGTGCCAGCTCACCTCTGACAGGAGCCCAAGAGACCCAGTACTTC. Supplemented by reference TRBV18 and TRBJ2-5, the full variable domain reads NAGVMQNPRHLVRRRGQEARLRCSPMKGHSHVYWYRQLPEEGLKFMVYLQKENIIDESGMPKERFSAEFPKEGPSILRIQQVVRGDSAAYFCASSPLTGAQETQYFGPGTRLLVL.

This clone was counted only a few times. The chain uses TRBV10-1 and TRBJ2-7, with D maybe TRBD1 (5 bases). The germline V and J ends were trimmed by 0 bases and 3 bases, with 9 bases remaining between them. The CDR3 consists of 14 residues. Germline CDR1 WNHNN, CDR2 SYGVQD (reference sequence). The CDR3 loop is CASSESGRDYEQYF. CDR3 bases: TGCGCCAGCAGTGAGTCCGGCAGGGACTACGAGCAGTACTTC.

V and J are TRBV7-2 and TRBJ2-1, with D uncertain. The length of the CDR3 is 13 residues. V lost 1 base, J lost 10 bases, and 11 bases lay in between. Germline CDR1 is SGHTA and CDR2 is FQGNSA. The CDR3 sequence is CASSLGEIGEQFF. In nucleotides, the CDR3 is TGTGCCAGCAGCTTAGGGGAAATTGGAGAGCAGTTCTTC.

The chain recombines TRBV28 with TRBJ1-2, with 9 positions matching TRBD1. Per the germline V gene, CDR1 is MDHEN and CDR2 is SYDVKM. This CDR3 spans 13 amino acids. Losses at the gene ends were 6 bases for V and 6 bases for J; bases not matched to a gene: 5. CDR3 bases: TGTGCCAGCAGGGGACAGGGTCTCGATGGCTACACCTTC. It encodes CASRGQGLDGYTF.

The V gene is TRBV15, the J gene TRBJ2-7; 9 positions match TRBD1. This CDR3 is 17 amino acids long. Germline CDR1 reads LNHNV; CDR2 reads YYDKDF (reference sequence). The junction had 12 bases not matched to a gene; V was cut back by 3 bases and J by 3 bases. As DNA, the CDR3 is TGTGCCACCAGCAGCCGGACAGGGGAACGTAGGTACTACGAGCAGTACTTC. Amino acids: CATSSRTGERRYYEQYF.

The chain links TRBV7-9 to TRBJ2-7, with D maybe TRBD2 (5 bases). The CDR3 totals 12 residues. Trimming cost V 3 bases and J 7 bases, with 10 bases left between them. In germline, CDR1 is SEHNR, CDR2 FQNEAQ (reference sequence). The CDR3 nucleotides are TGTGCCAGCAGCTTGGGCGGGTTAGAGCAGTACTTC. Its translation: CASSLGGLEQYF.

V is TRBV14 and J is TRBJ2-2; D might be TRBD1 (5 bases). The CDR3 runs 15 residues. V shed 0 bases and J shed 7 bases, with 12 bases lying between them. The germline gives CDR1 SGHDN, CDR2 FVKESK. DNA of the CDR3: TGTGCCAGCAGCCAAGATCAGGGCTTACTCGGGGAGCTGTTTTTT. It translates to CASSQDQGLLGELFF.

V usage is TRBV5-1 and J usage is TRBJ1-6, with D possibly TRBD1 on 6 matching bases. The V end was cut by 4 bases, the J end by 7 bases, with 18 bases between. Germline assignment: CDR1 SGHRS and CDR2 YFSETQ. The CDR3 loop spans 16 amino acids. CDR3 coding DNA: TGCGCCAGCAGCGTTGTGGACAGTAAGGGCAATTCACCCCTCCACTTT. Translation gives CASSVVDSKGNSPLHF.

The rearrangement joins TRBV5-1 to TRBJ2-1; D might be TRBD2 (6 bases). The CDR3 runs 14 residues. The V gene lost 0 bases and the J gene lost 9 bases, with 13 bases spanning the gap. Germline CDR1 and CDR2: SGHRS and YFSETQ. CDR3 region: CASSLGGGFGEQFF. The CDR3, as DNA: TGCGCCAGCAGCTTGGGTGGGGGGTTTGGTGAGCAGTTCTTC.

This clone came up once. V usage is TRBV18 and J usage is TRBJ1-4, with D possibly matching TRBD1 (6 bases). The V and J ends lost 3 bases and 5 bases respectively, with 7 bases between them. The length of the CDR3 is 13 residues. CDR1 KGHSH and CDR2 LQKENI come from the germline V gene. The CDR3 sequence is CASSPGQNEKLFF. CDR3 in DNA: TGTGCCAGCTCACCGGGACAAAATGAAAAACTGTTTTTT. Variable domain in full (rest from reference TRBV18 and TRBJ1-4): NAGVMQNPRHLVRRRGQEARLRCSPMKGHSHVYWYRQLPEEGLKFMVYLQKENIIDESGMPKERFSAEFPKEGPSILRIQQVVRGDSAAYFCASSPGQNEKLFFGSGTQLSVL.

The V and J genes are TRBV28 and TRBJ1-1; perhaps TRBD1 as D (6 bases). This CDR3 is 14 amino acids long. Germline values: CDR1 MDHEN, CDR2 SYDVKM. V shed 6 bases and J shed 4 bases, with 15 bases lying between them. In nucleotides, the CDR3 is TGTGCCAGCAGCCCTCACAGGGAGGTCACTGAAGCTTTCTTT. Translating it yields CASSPHREVTEAFF. Full variable domain (remainder filled in from reference TRBV28 and TRBJ1-1): DVKVTQSSRYLVKRTGEKVFLECVQDMDHENMFWYRQDPGLGLRLIYFSYDVKMKEKGDIPEGYSVSREKKERFSLILESASTNQTSMYLCASSPHREVTEAFFGQGTRLTVV.

A single count supports this clone. The rearrangement links TRBV18 to TRBJ2-3; D is possibly TRBD2 (7 bases). The CDR3 has 17 amino acids. V lost 1 base and J 4 bases, leaving 18 bases between the germline ends. Germline V gene data show CDR1 as KGHSH and CDR2 as LQKENI. DNA for the CDR3: TGTGCCAGCTCACCACGGGACGCGGGGGCCTTTCCAGATACGCAGTATTTT. This codes for CASSPRDAGAFPDTQYF.

The chain employs TRBV27 and TRBJ2-7; 9 bases line up with TRBD2. The V segment lost 7 bases and the J segment 6 bases; nucleotides outside the gene matches: 13. The CDR3 consists of 15 residues. The germline V gene has CDR1 MNHEY and CDR2 SMNVEV (reference sequence). CDR3 sequence: CASNPGTSLPSEQYF. CDR3 DNA: TGTGCCAGCAACCCCGGGACTAGCCTTCCTTCCGAGCAGTACTTC.

The chain uses TRBV19 and TRBJ1-5; D is possibly TRBD1 (6 bases). Germline lookup yields CDR1 LNHDA and CDR2 SQIVND (reference sequence). V was pared by 11 bases and J by 0 bases, with 20 bases between. The length of the CDR3 is 16 residues. CDR3 sequence (DNA): TGTGCCTCGGGAACAGGGATGGGAAGTAGCAATCAGCCCCAGCATTTT. Protein product: CASGTGMGSSNQPQHF.

The gene calls are TRBV5-6 and TRBJ2-7, with D hard to call. CDR1 and CDR2 from the germline V gene are SGHDT and YYEEEE. The CDR3 extends over 14 amino acids. Deletions cut 1 base from V and 0 bases from J, with 8 bases between. The CDR3 sequence is CASSLTVLSYEQYF. CDR3 DNA sequence: TGTGCCAGCAGCTTGACAGTCCTCTCCTACGAGCAGTACTTC.

The gene calls are TRBV7-9 and TRBJ2-7; 7 bases match TRBD1. V lost 5 bases, J lost 2 bases, and 12 bases stayed unmatched. The CDR3 totals 16 residues. From germline, CDR1 is SEHNR and CDR2 FQNEAQ (reference sequence). The DNA of the CDR3 is TGTGCCAGCAGCCCCTCGACAGGGTATCGAACCTACGAGCAGTACTTC. The encoded protein is CASSPSTGYRTYEQYF.

The chain couples TRBV18 to TRBJ1-1, with unresolved D. V shed 2 bases and J shed 3 bases, with 19 bases lying between them. CDR1 is KGHSH, CDR2 LQKENI, per germline. The CDR3 loop spans 17 amino acids. CDR3: CASSPFRGGKDDTEAFF. The CDR3 DNA reads as TGTGCCAGCTCACCATTTAGAGGAGGGAAGGATGACACTGAAGCTTTCTTT.

This CDR3 reads CASSETLLNYGYTF. The CDR3 DNA reads TGTGCCAGCAGTGAAACACTTCTTAACTATGGCTACACCTTC. V gene TRBV2 combines with J gene TRBJ1-2; D not certain. Germline V gene sequence: CDR1 SNHLY, CDR2 FYNNEI. CDR3 length: 14 residues. Between the trimmed V and J ends, which lost 2 bases and 1 base, there was a span of 8 bases.